This T cell receptor (beta chain) was retrieved from a study of shared clonotypes between healthy human individuals. Across the whole study: Used for every donor were three CD4 naive, three CD4 memory, two CD8 naive and one CD8 memory plate.

Measured with immunoSEQ multiplex PCR; TCRdb has only the in-frame clones, and not every one. The sample lists around 700,000 clones; roughly 72% were seen once. From germline, CDR1 is SGHRS and CDR2 YFSETQ. The CDR3 is 16 amino acids. Losses at the gene ends were 3 bases for V and 10 bases for J; bases not matched to a gene: 11. Donors were healthy HIV-negative adults without recent acute infections or vaccinations. The clonotype originates from a young woman in good health. Sequenced material: memory CD4+ T cells sorted from blood. Subset specified: CD45RA-negative fraction. The V gene is TRBV5-1, the J gene TRBJ2-1; 12 positions match TRBD2. The DNA for the CDR3 is TGCGCCAGCAGCTGGGGTCTGACTAGCGGGAGCTGGGAGCAGTTCTTC. Protein sequence: CASSWGLTSGSWEQFF.